The 5 T cell receptor beta chains reported below all come from one sample, sequenced in a study of blood T cell repertoires in COVID-19. The assay was immunoSEQ multiplex PCR, and TCRdb's table has in-frame clones only and misses some. The sample shows roughly 130,000 clones, approximately 80% of them seen only once. Sample: peripheral blood. The origin of the receptors is a woman in her 50s with acute or convalescent COVID-19.

CDR3 in DNA: TGCGCCAGCAGCCTGATCTGCCCGGGACAGGGGATCGCTAGGAACACTGAAGCTTTCTTT. The encoded protein is CASSLICPGQGIARNTEAFF. The rearrangement joins TRBV23-1 to TRBJ1-1, with 10 bases aligning to TRBD1. TRBV23-1 falls under the ORF class, with uncertain function. CDR3 length equals 20 residues. J was trimmed by 1 base and V by 6 bases; bases with no gene match: 20.

The rearrangement links TRBV3-1 (or the pseudogene TRBV3-2) to TRBJ2-7; TRBD1 matches at 11 bases. The CDR3 runs 14 residues. V lost 7 bases and J lost 7; bases outside the gene matches: 9. In germline, CDR1 is LGHDT, CDR2 YNNKEL (reference sequence). Here the CDR3 reads CASTPRDRGREQYF. DNA for the CDR3: TGTGCCAGCACTCCCCGGGACAGGGGGAGGGAGCAGTACTTC.

This clone has more than one count but fewer than ten. This chain links TRBV14 with TRBJ1-1, with D perhaps matching TRBD1 (5 bases). Trimming left V 4 bases short and J 6 bases short, with 15 bases between. Germline CDR1 is SGHDN and CDR2 is FVKESK. The length of the CDR3 is 14 residues. CDR3 in amino acids: CASSPRAGQSEAFF. The CDR3 DNA is TGTGCCAGCAGCCCCCGAGCAGGGCAGTCTGAAGCTTTCTTT.

The rearrangement joins TRBV6-5 to TRBJ1-2; 8 bases line up with TRBD1. Losses at the gene ends were 6 bases for V and 5 bases for J; bases not matched to a gene: 8. Germline V gene lookup returns CDR1 MNHEY and CDR2 SVGAGI. This CDR3 is built from 14 residues. The CDR3 here is CASRPGGFSYGYTF. The CDR3 region has the DNA TGTGCCAGCAGGCCAGGGGGCTTTTCATATGGCTACACCTTC.

DNA of the CDR3: TGTGCCAGCAGCCCTAGAGGGATTCTCTCCTACGAGCAGTACTTC. Translated, it gives CASSPRGILSYEQYF. The chain combines TRBV11-2 with TRBJ2-7, with D perhaps matching TRBD2 (5 bases). There are 15 residues in the CDR3. V lost 5 bases, J lost 0 bases, and 14 bases lay in between. Germline V gene lookup returns CDR1 SGHAT and CDR2 FQNNGV.